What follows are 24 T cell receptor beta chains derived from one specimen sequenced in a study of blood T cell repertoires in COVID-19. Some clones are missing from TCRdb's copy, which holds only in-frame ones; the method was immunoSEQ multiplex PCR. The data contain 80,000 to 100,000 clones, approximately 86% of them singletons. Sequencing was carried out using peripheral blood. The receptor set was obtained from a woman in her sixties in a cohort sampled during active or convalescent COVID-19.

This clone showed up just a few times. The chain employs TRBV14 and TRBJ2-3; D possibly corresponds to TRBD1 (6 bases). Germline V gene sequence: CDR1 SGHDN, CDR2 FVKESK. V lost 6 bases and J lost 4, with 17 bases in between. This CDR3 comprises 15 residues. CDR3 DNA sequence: TGTGCCAGCAGTCAATGGACAGCCCGGTCAGATACGCAGTATTTT. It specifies CASSQWTARSDTQYF.

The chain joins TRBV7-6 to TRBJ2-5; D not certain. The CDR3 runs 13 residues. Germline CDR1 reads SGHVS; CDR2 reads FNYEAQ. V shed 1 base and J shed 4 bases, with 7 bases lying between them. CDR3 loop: CASSLGGLETQYF. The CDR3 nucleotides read TGTGCCAGCAGCTTAGGAGGATTAGAGACCCAGTACTTC. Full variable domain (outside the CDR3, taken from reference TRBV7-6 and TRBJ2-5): GAGVSQSPRYKVTKRGQDVALRCDPISGHVSLYWYRQALGQGPEFLTYFNYEAQQDKSGLPNDRFSAERPEGSISTLTIQRTEQRDSAMYRCASSLGGLETQYFGPGTRLLVL.

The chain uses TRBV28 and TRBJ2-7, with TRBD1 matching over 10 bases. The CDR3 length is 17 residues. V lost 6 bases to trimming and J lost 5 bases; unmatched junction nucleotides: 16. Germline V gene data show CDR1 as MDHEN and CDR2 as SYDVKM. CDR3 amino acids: CASSPPGQGSIRNEQYF. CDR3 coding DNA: TGTGCCAGCAGCCCACCGGGACAGGGGTCAATTAGGAACGAGCAGTACTTC.

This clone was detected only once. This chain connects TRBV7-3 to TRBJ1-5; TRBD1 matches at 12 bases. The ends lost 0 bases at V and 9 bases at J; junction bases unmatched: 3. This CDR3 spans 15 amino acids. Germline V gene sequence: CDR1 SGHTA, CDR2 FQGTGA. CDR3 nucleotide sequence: TGTGCCAGCAGCTTAACCGGGACAGGGGGCACGCCCCAGCATTTT. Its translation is CASSLTGTGGTPQHF.

The CDR3: CASSVGQGAEKLFF. The CDR3 DNA sequence: TGTGCCAGCAGCGTAGGCCAGGGGGCTGAAAAACTGTTTTTT. V gene TRBV9 combines with J gene TRBJ1-4, with 8 nucleotides matching TRBD1. The J segment lost 7 bases and the V segment lost 0 bases, leaving 2 bases of the junction unmatched. The CDR3 runs to 14 residues. Germline-derived CDR1 and CDR2 are SGDLS and YYNGEE.

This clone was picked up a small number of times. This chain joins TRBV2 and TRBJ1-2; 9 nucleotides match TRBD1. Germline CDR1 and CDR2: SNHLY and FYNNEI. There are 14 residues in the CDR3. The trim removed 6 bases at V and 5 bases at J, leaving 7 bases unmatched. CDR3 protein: CASSRQGEDYGYTF. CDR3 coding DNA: TGTGCCAGCAGCCGACAGGGGGAAGATTATGGCTACACCTTC.

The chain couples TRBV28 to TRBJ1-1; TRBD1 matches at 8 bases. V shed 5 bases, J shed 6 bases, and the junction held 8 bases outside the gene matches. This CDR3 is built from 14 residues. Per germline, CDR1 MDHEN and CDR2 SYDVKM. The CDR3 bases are TGTGCCAGCAGTGGGGACAGGCCCAAGCCTGAAGCTTTCTTT. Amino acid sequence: CASSGDRPKPEAFF.

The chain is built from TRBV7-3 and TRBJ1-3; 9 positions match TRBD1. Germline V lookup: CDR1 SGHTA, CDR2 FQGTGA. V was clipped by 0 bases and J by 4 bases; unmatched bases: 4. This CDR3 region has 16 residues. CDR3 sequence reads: CASSLTGTGSGNTIYF. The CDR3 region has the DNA TGTGCCAGCAGCTTAACCGGGACAGGGTCGGGAAACACCATATATTTT. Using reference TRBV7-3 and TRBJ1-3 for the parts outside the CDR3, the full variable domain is GAGVSQTPSNKVTEKGKYVELRCDPISGHTALYWYRQSLGQGPEFLIYFQGTGAADDSGLPNDRFFAVRPEGSVSTLKIQRTERGDSAVYLCASSLTGTGSGNTIYFGEGSWLTVV.

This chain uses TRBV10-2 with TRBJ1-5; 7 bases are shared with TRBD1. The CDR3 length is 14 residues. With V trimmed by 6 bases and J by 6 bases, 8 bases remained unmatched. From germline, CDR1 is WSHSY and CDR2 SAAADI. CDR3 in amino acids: CASSLTGSGQPQHF. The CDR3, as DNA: TGCGCCAGCAGCTTGACAGGGTCGGGTCAGCCCCAGCATTTT.

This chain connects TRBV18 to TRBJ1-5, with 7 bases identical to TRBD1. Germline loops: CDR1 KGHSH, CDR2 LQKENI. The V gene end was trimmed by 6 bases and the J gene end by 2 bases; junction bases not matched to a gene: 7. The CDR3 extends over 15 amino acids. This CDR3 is CASSLQGFGNQPQHF. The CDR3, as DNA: TGTGCCAGCTCGTTACAGGGGTTCGGCAATCAGCCCCAGCATTTT.

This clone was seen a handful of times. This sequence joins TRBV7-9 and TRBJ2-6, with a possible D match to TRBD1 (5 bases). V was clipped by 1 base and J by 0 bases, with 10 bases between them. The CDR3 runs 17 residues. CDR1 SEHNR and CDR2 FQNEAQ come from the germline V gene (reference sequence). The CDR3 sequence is CASSLVAGNSGANVLTF. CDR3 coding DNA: TGTGCCAGCAGCTTAGTGGCAGGGAACTCTGGGGCCAACGTCCTGACTTTC.

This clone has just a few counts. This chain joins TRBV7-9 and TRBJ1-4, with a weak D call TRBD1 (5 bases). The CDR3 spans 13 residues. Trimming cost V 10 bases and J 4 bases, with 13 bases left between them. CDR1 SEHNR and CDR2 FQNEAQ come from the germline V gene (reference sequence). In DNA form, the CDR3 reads TGTGCCATTCCCGGCGGGGGTAATGAAAAACTGTTTTTT. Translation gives CAIPGGGNEKLFF. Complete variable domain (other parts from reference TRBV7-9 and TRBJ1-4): DTGVSQNPRHKITKRGQNVTFRCDPISEHNRLYWYRQTLGQGPEFLTYFQNEAQLEKSRLLSDRFSAERPKGSFSTLEIQRTEQGDSAMYLCAIPGGGNEKLFFGSGTQLSVL.

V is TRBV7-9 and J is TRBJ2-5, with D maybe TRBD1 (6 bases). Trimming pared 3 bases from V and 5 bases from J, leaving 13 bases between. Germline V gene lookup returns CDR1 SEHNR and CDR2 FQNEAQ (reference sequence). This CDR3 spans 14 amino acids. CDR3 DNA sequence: TGTGCCAGCAGCTTGGGGGCAGGGAAGGAGACCCAGTACTTC. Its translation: CASSLGAGKETQYF.

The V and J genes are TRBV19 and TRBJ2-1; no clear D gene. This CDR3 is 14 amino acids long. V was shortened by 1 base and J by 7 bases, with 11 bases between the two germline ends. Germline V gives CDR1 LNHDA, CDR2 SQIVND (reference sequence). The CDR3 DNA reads TGTGCCAGTAGTATAGGATTACTATTTAATGAGCAGTTCTTC. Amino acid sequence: CASSIGLLFNEQFF.

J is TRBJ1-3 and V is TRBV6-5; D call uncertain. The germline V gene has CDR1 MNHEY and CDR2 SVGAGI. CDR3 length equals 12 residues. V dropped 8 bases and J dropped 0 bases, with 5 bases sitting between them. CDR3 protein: CASLGSGNTIYF. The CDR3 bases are TGTGCCAGCCTCGGCTCTGGAAACACCATATATTTT.

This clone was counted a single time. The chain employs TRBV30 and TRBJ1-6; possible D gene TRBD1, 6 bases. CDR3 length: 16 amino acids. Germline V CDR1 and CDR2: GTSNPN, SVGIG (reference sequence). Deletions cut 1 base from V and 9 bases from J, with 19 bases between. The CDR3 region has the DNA TGTGCCTGGAGTGCTAACCCTTCAGGGGCAGGTTCACCCCTCCACTTT. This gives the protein CAWSANPSGAGSPLHF.

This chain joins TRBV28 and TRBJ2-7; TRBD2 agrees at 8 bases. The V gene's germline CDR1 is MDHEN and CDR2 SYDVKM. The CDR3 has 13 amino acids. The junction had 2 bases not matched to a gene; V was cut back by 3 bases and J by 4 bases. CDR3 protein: CASSFREGYEQYF. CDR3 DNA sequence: TGTGCCAGCAGTTTCCGGGAGGGGTACGAGCAGTACTTC.

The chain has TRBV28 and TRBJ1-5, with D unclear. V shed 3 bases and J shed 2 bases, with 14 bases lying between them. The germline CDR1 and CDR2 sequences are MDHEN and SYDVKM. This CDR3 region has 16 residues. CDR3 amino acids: CASSFRGFVRNQPQHF. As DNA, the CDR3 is TGTGCCAGCAGTTTTCGAGGGTTCGTTCGCAATCAGCCCCAGCATTTT.

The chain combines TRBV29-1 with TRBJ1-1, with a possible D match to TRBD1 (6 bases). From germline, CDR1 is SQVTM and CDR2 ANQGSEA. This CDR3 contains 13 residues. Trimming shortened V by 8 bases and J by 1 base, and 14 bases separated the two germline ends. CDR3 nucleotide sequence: TGCAGCTCCGCCAGGGGACAGAACACTGAAGCTTTCTTT. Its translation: CSSARGQNTEAFF.

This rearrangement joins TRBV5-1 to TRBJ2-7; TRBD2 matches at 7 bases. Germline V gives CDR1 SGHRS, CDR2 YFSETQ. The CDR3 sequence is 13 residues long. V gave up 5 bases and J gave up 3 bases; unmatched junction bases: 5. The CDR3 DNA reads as TGCGCCAGCAGTTCTGCGGGAGTCTACGAGCAGTACTTC. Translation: CASSSAGVYEQYF.

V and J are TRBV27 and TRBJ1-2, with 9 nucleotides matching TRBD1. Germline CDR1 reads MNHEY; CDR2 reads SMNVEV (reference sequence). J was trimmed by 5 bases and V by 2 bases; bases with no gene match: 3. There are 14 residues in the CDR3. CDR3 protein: CASSLTGGRYGYTF. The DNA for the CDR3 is TGTGCCAGCAGTTTAACAGGGGGCCGGTATGGCTACACCTTC.

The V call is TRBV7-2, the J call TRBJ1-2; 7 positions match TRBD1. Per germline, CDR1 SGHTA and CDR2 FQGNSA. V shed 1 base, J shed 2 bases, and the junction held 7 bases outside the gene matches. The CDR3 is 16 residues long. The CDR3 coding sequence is TGTGCCAGCAGCTTAGGAGGGGGCATGGGGAACTATGGCTACACCTTC. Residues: CASSLGGGMGNYGYTF.

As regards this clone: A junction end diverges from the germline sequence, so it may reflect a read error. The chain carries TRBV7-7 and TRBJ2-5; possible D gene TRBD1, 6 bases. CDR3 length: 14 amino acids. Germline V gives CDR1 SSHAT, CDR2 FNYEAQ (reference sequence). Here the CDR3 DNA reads TGTGCTAGCAGCCCGACAGGACGGAGGGAGACCCAGTACTTC. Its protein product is CASSPTGRRETQYF.

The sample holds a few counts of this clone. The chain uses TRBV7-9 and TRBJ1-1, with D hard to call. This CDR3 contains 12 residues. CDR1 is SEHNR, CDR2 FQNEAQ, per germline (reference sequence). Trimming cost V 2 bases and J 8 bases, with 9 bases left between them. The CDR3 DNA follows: TGTGCCAGCAGCTTACGGGGTGGGGAAGCTTTCTTT. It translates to CASSLRGGEAFF.